These 6 T cell receptor beta chains originate from one sample sequenced in a study of T cell responses to AZD1222 COVID-19 vaccine. TCRdb's table, derived via immunoSEQ multiplex PCR, lists solely in-frame clones and lacks some. The sample includes over 110,000 clones, about 90% of them seen just once. The sample consisted of peripheral blood, taken 28 days after the second AZD1222 dose. The receptor source for this set is an adult who received the AZD1222 COVID-19 vaccine.

The chain joins TRBV19 to TRBJ2-1; no clear D. CDR3 length: 16 amino acids. V lost 4 bases and J 3 bases, leaving 16 bases between the germline ends. The V gene's germline CDR1 is LNHDA and CDR2 SQIVND (reference sequence). CDR3: CASSNPPGDSYNEQFF. The CDR3 DNA reads as TGTGCCAGTAGTAACCCCCCCGGTGATAGCTACAATGAGCAGTTCTTC.

Worth noting for this clone: The same CDR3 arises from other DNA sequences in this sample as well. The chain is built from TRBV15 and TRBJ1-5; no definite D call. The CDR3 length is 14 residues. Germline V lookup: CDR1 LNHNV, CDR2 YYDKDF (reference sequence). The V end lost 3 bases, the J end lost 2 bases, and 8 bases lay between the germline ends. The CDR3 DNA is TGTGCCACCAGCAGGGACCCGGGCAATCAGCCCCAGCATTTT. Residues: CATSRDPGNQPQHF.

The rearrangement links TRBV24-1 to TRBJ2-3; D may be TRBD1 (5 bases). V was pared by 6 bases and J by 2 bases, with 11 bases between. Germline V CDR1 and CDR2: KGHDR, SFDVKD. The CDR3 totals 14 residues. The CDR3 nucleotides are TGTGCCACCAGTCCCGACAGCTACACAGATACGCAGTATTTT. It encodes CATSPDSYTDTQYF.

The gene calls are TRBV9 and TRBJ1-6; D ambiguous. The CDR3 runs to 12 residues. Germline CDR1 and CDR2: SGDLS and YYNGEE. With 4 bases removed from V and 7 bases from J, the gap between germline ends came to 6 bases. Here the CDR3 DNA reads TGTGCCAGCAGCCCCGGCAATTCACCCCTCCACTTT. Amino acids: CASSPGNSPLHF.

V and J are TRBV27 and TRBJ1-1, with 7 positions matching TRBD1. The CDR3 is made up of 13 amino acids. V was pared by 1 base and J by 7 bases, with 3 bases of the junction left unmatched. Germline V gene sequence: CDR1 MNHEY, CDR2 SMNVEV (reference sequence). Here the CDR3 reads CASSLLGQLEAFF. The CDR3 nucleotides read TGTGCCAGCAGTTTATTGGGACAGCTTGAAGCTTTCTTT.

V gene TRBV10-3 combines with J gene TRBJ2-7, with D possibly matching TRBD2 (5 bases). This CDR3 region has 14 residues. The V and J ends lost 6 bases and 2 bases respectively, with 14 bases between them. Per germline, CDR1 ENHRY and CDR2 SYGVKD. The CDR3 nucleotides are TGTGCCATCAGGCCCGGTCGGGATGCCTACGAGCAGTACTTC. Translated: CAIRPGRDAYEQYF.